This T cell receptor beta chain derives from a study of cytomegalovirus exposure and HLA in healthy donors (dated by TCRdb to between 2016 and 2019). Background on the whole study: A later analysis indicated that the 130 or so validation repertoires were generated on the platform also employed for the 650 to 850 repertoires of the first cohort. The study aimed to test whether cataloging public T cell receptors could reveal signatures of past pathogen exposure. Besides the first cohort of 666 subjects, a separate validation cohort made up of 95 to 150 different subjects was used. High-throughput TCR immunosequencing, statistical association of individual TCRs with disease status, and machine learning were combined to predict cytomegalovirus infection status.

The donors were included in the validation cohort of over a hundred subjects, a group kept apart from the roughly 670-subject first cohort. Library preparation used the immunoSEQ multiplex PCR assay. Concerning the study's data processing: A statistical classification framework was built to diagnose cytomegalovirus status from the catalog of TCR beta chain sequences. TCRdb stores this immuneACCESS table with in-frame sequences only. Part of the clones is absent; in the studies checked, under half of the shortfall reflects unresolved V genes, and no reason is known for the rest. The V and J calls and clone size are taken from that table; D and trimming were inferred from the DNA. The sample profile shows more than 95,000 clones; roughly 88% of them were found once. Approximately 4.9% of the sample is taken by the ten largest. On this clone: No cognate antigen has been identified for it. No quality values exist for individual bases; no much larger clone is one base distant.

The CDR3 contains 14 residues, cysteine and phenylalanine counted. Only the CDR3 DNA stays, 42 bases, in frame from base 1. V is cut back by 6 bases and J by 6 bases, with 5 bases in the junction unmatched. As encoded in the germline V gene, CDR1 is LGHNA while CDR2 is YNFKEQ. Broader findings and caveats from the paper: A later analysis found that TCRs clustered in the first cohort also tended to co-occur in the roughly 110 validation repertoires, with 94% of cluster scores above 0. In both the original and validation cohorts, the classifier was reported to diagnose cytomegalovirus status with high specificity and sensitivity. In the study, approximately 150 TCR beta chains were listed as associated with cytomegalovirus. In vitro tests confirmed that a few of the cytomegalovirus-associated TCR beta chains recognize cytomegalovirus antigens. It was suggested by the authors that the approach could potentially be generalized to other disease states and immunological phenotypes. A later analysis lacked HLA typing for the validation cohort, so it scored co-occurrence in that cohort across all 120 or so repertoires. Most TCR sequences were seen in very few donors, while some public TCRs were found in many individuals.

This sequence uses TRBV4-2 and TRBJ1-2, with 12 bases matching TRBD1. The clonotype originates from a man between 18 and 35 years old in good health and CMV-seronegative. Sequenced: PBMCs. CDR3 loop: CASSPRDRGHGYTF. The DNA sequence is as follows: TGTGCCAGCAGTCCAAGGGACAGGGGGCATGGCTACACCTTC.